This TCR beta chain appears in the sequencing data of a study of cytomegalovirus exposure and HLA in healthy donors. The overall study: The 95 to 150 validation repertoires and the roughly 670 first-cohort repertoires shared a platform, a later analysis reported. Study observations and caveats: A later analysis found first-cohort TCR clusters tended to co-occur in the 100 to 150 validation repertoires. Researchers catalogued about 150 TCR beta chains as cytomegalovirus-associated.

This clone appeared a few times. Its target is not known. The table came from immunoSEQ multiplex PCR; TCRdb's copy has only in-frame clones and leaves some out. The table has 65,000 to 75,000 clones, about 94% seen once. This CDR3 has 14 residues. Trimming removed 1 base from V and 3 bases from J, with 6 bases in between. Looked up from germline, CDR1 is LGHNA and CDR2 is YNFKEQ. It was the roughly 130-subject validation cohort, separate from the roughly 700-subject first cohort, to which the donors belonged. J is TRBJ2-2 and V is TRBV4-2, with a possible D match to TRBD2 (6 bases). Sequenced input: PBMCs. The sequence was obtained from a man aged 18-30 years in good health and CMV-seropositive. The CDR3 coding sequence is TGTGCCAGCAGCCAAGGGGAGGACACCGGGGAGCTGTTTTTT. The encoded protein is CASSQGEDTGELFF.